The TCR beta chain described here comes from a study of cytomegalovirus exposure and HLA in healthy donors. Trimming pared 8 bases from V and 0 bases from J, leaving 11 bases between. Per the germline V gene, CDR1 is SNHLY and CDR2 is FYNNEI. CDR3 length equals 14 residues. The PCR was carried out with 60 Vbeta primers and 13 Jbeta primers. Generated by immunoSEQ multiplex PCR, the TCRdb table keeps only in-frame clones and is missing some. The data hold roughly 170,000 clones, with less than 90% observed a single time. The source material was PBMCs. The origin of this receptor is a young man in good health and CMV-seronegative. J is TRBJ2-1 and V is TRBV2; D not resolved. The CDR3 reads CASQTSSSYNEQFF. CDR3 DNA sequence: TGTGCCAGCCAGACTTCGAGCTCCTACAATGAGCAGTTCTTC.